This T cell receptor (beta chain) was sequenced in a study of cytomegalovirus exposure and HLA in healthy donors. It was the 120-subject validation cohort, separate from the roughly 700-subject first cohort, to which the donors belonged. Data came from immunoSEQ multiplex PCR; TCRdb stores just in-frame clones and leaves some out. There are 150,000 to 200,000 clones in the sample; about 84% occur only once, and roughly 1.5% lies in the top ten. Trimming stripped 5 bases from V and 7 bases from J, with 23 bases between. Germline assignment: CDR1 MDHEN and CDR2 SYDVKM. This CDR3 spans 16 amino acids. Findings of the study overall: Altogether, 160 or so TCR beta chains were recorded as cytomegalovirus-associated. Rarity marked most TCR sequences, yet some public TCRs occurred in many donors.

Comment on this clone: The antigen remains unidentified.

V and J are TRBV28 and TRBJ1-2, with D possibly being TRBD1 (6 bases). This receptor was obtained from a woman between 18 and 30 years old in good health and CMV-seronegative. The sequenced sample was PBMCs. The CDR3 DNA sequence: TGTGCCAGCAGTCGCCGTTTCCGGGACAAAATCTCTGGCTACACCTTC. Translated: CASSRRFRDKISGYTF.